The present T cell receptor (beta chain) was sequenced within a study of blood T cell repertoires in COVID-19 (dated by TCRdb to 2018 to 2021). As for the study more broadly: Samples covering the acute and convalescent phases of COVID-19 were provided by collaborators in the United States, Italy and Spain. Subjects who had been exposed to COVID-19, were actively infected with it, or had recovered from it provided the deeply sampled blood TCRbeta repertoires that made up the dataset. The samples were drawn from two sources: the first 160 participants of the ongoing ImmuneRACE study, and approximately 1,300 subjects contributed by 6 global collaborators. Where available, HLA class I and class II types were obtained from metadata supplied by the sample provider rather than from assay-based typing. The repertoires were released in a freely available public database meant as a resource for research on the immune response to SARS-CoV-2. The prospective study material was composed of cDNA or gDNA derived from T cells, B-cell-depleted T cells, or PBMCs. A de-identified subject ID, COVID-19 status, age in years and sex were almost always included in the sample metadata.

TCRbeta CDR3 regions were amplified from genomic DNA by means of the immunoSEQ Assay, a bias-controlled multiplex PCR. Concerning the study's data processing: The number of nucleated cells in each sample was estimated by amplification of reference gene primers within the assay. To quantify the absolute abundance of each unique TCRbeta CDR3 rearrangement, sequence reads were collapsed and filtered. For each sample, productive Simpson clonality was calculated by taking the square root of Simpson's diversity index across productive rearrangements. Imported from immuneACCESS, the table was reduced by TCRdb to in-frame sequences with V and J called. These copies leave out some clones; in studies compared against another copy, an unresolved V gene accounts for under half, and the cause of the remainder is not known. D and trimming were read from the DNA, whereas the V and J calls and clone size are those reported in that table. This sample has 150,000 to 200,000 clones in its table, and about 92% of those were observed once. 15% to 20% of the sample goes to the ten largest clones.

Concerning this clone itself: The specificity of this receptor is unknown. Base-call qualities are not available, and no considerably larger clone is one nucleotide away.

Results and caveats for the whole study, not just this receptor: The quantity of clinical and demographic metadata differed by source and by participant and was supplied without curation.

Whole blood was collected in K2EDTA tubes by collaborating institutions according to the institutions' own protocols. Collaborator samples were shipped for TCRbeta analysis as frozen whole blood, isolated PBMCs, or DNA extracted from either sample type. CDR1 ENHRY and CDR2 SYGVKD are derived from the germline V gene. A distance of 22 bases separates the germline ends of V and J, which lose 9 bases and 5 bases respectively. The CDR3, cysteine through phenylalanine, is 16 amino acids long. Left in the record is the CDR3 DNA by itself, 48 bases read in frame from the first base. Sequenced: peripheral blood. The TCR sequence derives from a man in his sixties with active or convalescent COVID-19. Recombination linked TRBV10-3 to TRBJ2-2, with TRBD2 perhaps the D gene, on 5 matching bases. The CDR3 is CAISASLYPETGELFF. In nucleotides, the sequence is TGTGCCATTTCGGCTAGCTTATACCCCGAGACCGGGGAGCTGTTTTTT.